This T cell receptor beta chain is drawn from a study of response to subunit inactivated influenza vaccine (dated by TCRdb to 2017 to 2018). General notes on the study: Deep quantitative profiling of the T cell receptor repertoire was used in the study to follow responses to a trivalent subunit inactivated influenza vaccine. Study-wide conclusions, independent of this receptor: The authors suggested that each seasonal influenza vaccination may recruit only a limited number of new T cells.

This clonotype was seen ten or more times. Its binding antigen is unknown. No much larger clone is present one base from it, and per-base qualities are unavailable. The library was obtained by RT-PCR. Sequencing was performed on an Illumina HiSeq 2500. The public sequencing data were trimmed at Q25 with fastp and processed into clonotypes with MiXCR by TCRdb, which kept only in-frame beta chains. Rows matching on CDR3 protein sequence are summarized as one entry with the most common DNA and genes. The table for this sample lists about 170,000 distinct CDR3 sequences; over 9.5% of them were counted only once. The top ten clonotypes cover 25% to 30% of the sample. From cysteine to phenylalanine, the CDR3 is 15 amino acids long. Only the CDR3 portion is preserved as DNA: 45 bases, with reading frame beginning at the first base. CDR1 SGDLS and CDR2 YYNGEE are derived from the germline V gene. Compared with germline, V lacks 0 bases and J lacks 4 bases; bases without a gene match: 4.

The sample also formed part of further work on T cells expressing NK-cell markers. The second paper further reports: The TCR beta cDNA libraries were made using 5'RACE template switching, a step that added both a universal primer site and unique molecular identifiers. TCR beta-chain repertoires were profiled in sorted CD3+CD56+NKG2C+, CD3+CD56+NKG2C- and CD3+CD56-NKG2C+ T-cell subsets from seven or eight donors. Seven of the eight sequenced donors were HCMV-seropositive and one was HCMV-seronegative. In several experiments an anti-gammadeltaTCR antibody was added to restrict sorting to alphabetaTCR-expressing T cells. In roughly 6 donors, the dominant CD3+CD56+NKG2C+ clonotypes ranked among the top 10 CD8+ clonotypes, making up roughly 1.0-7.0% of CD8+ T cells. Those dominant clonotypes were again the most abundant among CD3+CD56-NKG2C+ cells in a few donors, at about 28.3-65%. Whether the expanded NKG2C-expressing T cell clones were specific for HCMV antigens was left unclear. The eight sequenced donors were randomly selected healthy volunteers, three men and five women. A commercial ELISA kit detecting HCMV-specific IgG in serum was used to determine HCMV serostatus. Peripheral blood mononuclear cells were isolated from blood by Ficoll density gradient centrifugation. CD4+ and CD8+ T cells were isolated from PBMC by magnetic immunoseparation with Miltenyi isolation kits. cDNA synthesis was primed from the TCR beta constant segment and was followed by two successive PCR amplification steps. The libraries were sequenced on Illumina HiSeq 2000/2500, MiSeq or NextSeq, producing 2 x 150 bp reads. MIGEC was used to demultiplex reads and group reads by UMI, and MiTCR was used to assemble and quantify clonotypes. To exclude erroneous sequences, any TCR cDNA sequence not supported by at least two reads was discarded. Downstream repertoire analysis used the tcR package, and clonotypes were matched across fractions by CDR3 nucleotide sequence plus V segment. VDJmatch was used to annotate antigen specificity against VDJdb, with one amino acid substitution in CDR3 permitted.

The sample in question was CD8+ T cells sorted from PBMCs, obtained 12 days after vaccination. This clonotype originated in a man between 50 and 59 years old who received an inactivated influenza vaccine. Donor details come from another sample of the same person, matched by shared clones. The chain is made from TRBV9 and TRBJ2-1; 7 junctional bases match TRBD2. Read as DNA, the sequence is TGTGCCAGCAGCGTAGGCGGGGGTGTTTACAATGAGCAGTTCTTC. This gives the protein CASSVGGGVYNEQFF.